The entry below gives a single T cell receptor (beta chain) sequence along with its context. Antigen unknown. The study ran its PCR with 60 Vbeta and 13 Jbeta primers. The protocol was immunoSEQ multiplex PCR, while the TCRdb copy is restricted to in-frame clones and leaves out a portion. The table includes about 92,000 clones, 55% to 85% detected once. The record originates from a study of cytomegalovirus exposure and HLA in healthy donors. Study-level points and caveats: The authors considered a cluster of highly shared sequence variants likely to be a sequencing artifact. TCR beta chain V- and J-gene trimming was linked, in a later analysis, to a missense variant in DCLRE1C. Some public TCRs appeared in many individuals, while most sequences were rare.

Samples came from healthy bone marrow donors. CDR3 length equals 15 residues. The germline V and J ends were trimmed by 4 bases and 0 bases, with 10 bases remaining between them. The germline CDR1 and CDR2 sequences are SGHNT and YYREEE (reference sequence). The sequence was collected from a woman aged 18-29 years in good health and CMV-seropositive. Sequenced sample: PBMCs. The chain links TRBV5-4 to TRBJ1-4, with TRBD1 as a possible D gene (6 bases). CDR3 sequence (DNA): TGTGCCAGCAGCCGGACAGAAGCAACTAATGAAAAACTGTTTTTT. Translated, it gives CASSRTEATNEKLFF. Full variable domain (outside the CDR3, taken from reference TRBV5-4 and TRBJ1-4): ETGVTQSPTHLIKTRGQQVTLRCSSQSGHNTVSWYQQALGQGPQFIFQYYREEENGRGNFPPRFSGLQFPNYSSELNVNALELDDSALYLCASSRTEATNEKLFFGSGTQLSVL.